A selection of T cell receptor beta chains follows, all from one sample in a study of early T cells in non-severe SARS-CoV-2 infection. TCRdb re-analysed the 5' RACE reads in MiXCR, keeping a single row per CDR3 protein. The sample lists 20,000 to 25,000 distinct CDR3 sequences; 4.5% to 5% were seen once. Sequencing was performed on whole blood. These TCRs come from an adult who was a healthcare worker with PCR-confirmed SARS-CoV-2 infection or an uninfected control (not recorded which). The CDR3 runs from the conserved cysteine through the conserved F or W. A D gene is named only where the DNA matches it firmly. For some rows the clone size is stated as once, few or many, or as a class when expanded; others skip it.

size	V	J	D	CDR3	DNA
medium-sized	TRBV12-3/TRBV12-4	TRBJ1-4	NA	CASSATPTNEKLFF	TGTGCCAGCTCCGCGACACCAACTAATGAAAAACTGTTTTTT
many	TRBV11-1	TRBJ2-7	TRBD1	CASSSDRVGEQYF	TGTGCCAGCAGCTCGGACAGGGTTGGCGAGCAGTACTTC
NA	TRBV20-1	TRBJ2-1	TRBD1	CSASDGTGGLNEQFF	TGCAGTGCTTCAGACGGGACAGGGGGTTTGAATGAGCAGTTCTTC
medium-sized	TRBV5-1	TRBJ1-2	NA	CASSFSKGAYGYTF	TGCGCCAGCAGCTTTTCGAAAGGGGCGTATGGCTACACCTTC
many	TRBV11-2	TRBJ1-6	NA	CASSSLTGSYNSPLHF	TGTGCCAGCAGCTCGTTAACAGGGTCCTATAATTCACCCCTCCACTTT
few	TRBV19	TRBJ1-5	NA	CASSIGPGGNQPQHF	TGTGCCAGTAGTATAGGGCCAGGCGGCAATCAGCCCCAGCATTTT
NA	TRBV28	TRBJ2-2	NA	CASSSRVSTGELFF	TGTGCCAGCAGTTCCCGAGTGAGCACCGGGGAGCTGTTTTTT
many	TRBV7-6	TRBJ2-2	NA	CASSTGPVGLFF	TGTGCCAGCAGCACTGGACCGGTGGGGCTGTTTTTT
many	TRBV7-3	TRBJ1-5	NA	CASSPDGLSNQPQHF	TGTGCCAGCAGCCCGGATGGACTGAGCAATCAGCCCCAGCATTTT
few	TRBV20-1	TRBJ1-5	TRBD1	CSTIRRGLNNQPQHF	TGCAGTACCATCCGCAGGGGGCTAAACAATCAGCCCCAGCATTTT
few	TRBV6-2/TRBV6-3	TRBJ2-4	NA	CASSYPTRRGAKNIQYF	TGTGCCAGCAGTTACCCCACCCGCCGGGGAGCCAAAAACATTCAGTACTTC
few	TRBV7-8	TRBJ2-1	NA	CASTWVSGTYNEQFF	TGTGCCAGCACGTGGGTTAGCGGTACCTACAATGAGCAGTTCTTC
few	TRBV10-3	TRBJ2-3	NA	CAISEGRAPTDTQYF	TGTGCCATCAGTGAGGGCAGGGCCCCCACAGATACGCAGTATTTT
few	TRBV5-4	TRBJ2-2	NA	CASSFLWDGELFF	TGTGCCAGCAGCTTTCTGTGGGACGGGGAGCTGTTTTTT
many	TRBV5-6	TRBJ2-4	NA	CASSLRRGDIQYF	TGTGCCAGCAGCTTGCGTAGGGGGGACATTCAGTACTTC
many	TRBV7-8	TRBJ2-7	TRBD2	CASSHGLAYNTSYEQYF	TGTGCCAGCAGCCATGGACTAGCGTACAACACCTCCTACGAGCAGTACTTC
few	TRBV5-4	TRBJ2-7	NA	CASSPGDVYEQYF	TGTGCCAGCAGCCCCGGTGACGTATACGAGCAGTACTTC
medium-sized	TRBV29-1	TRBJ2-2	NA	CSVERNTGELFF	TGCAGCGTTGAGAGGAACACCGGGGAGCTGTTTTTT
few	TRBV5-4	TRBJ1-2	NA	CASSLVGNNYGYTF	TGTGCCAGCAGCTTGGTGGGGAACAACTATGGCTACACCTTC
many	TRBV11-2	TRBJ2-1	TRBD2	CASRLAGGHEQFF	TGTGCCAGCAGACTAGCGGGGGGACATGAGCAGTTCTTC
NA	TRBV14	TRBJ1-2	NA	CASSWTRDPYGYTF	TGTGCCAGCAGCTGGACGAGGGACCCCTATGGCTACACCTTC
many	TRBV30	TRBJ1-1	NA	CAWKRSGTEAFF	TGTGCCTGGAAGCGTTCGGGCACTGAAGCTTTCTTT
few	TRBV6-5	TRBJ1-4	TRBD1	CASSPGQGAVSNEKLFF	TGTGCCAGCAGTCCCGGACAGGGGGCTGTATCTAATGAAAAACTGTTTTTT
many	TRBV28	TRBJ2-5	NA	CASSLGLTQYF	TGTGCCAGCAGTTTAGGTTTAACCCAGTACTTC
many	TRBV19	TRBJ2-7	NA	CASGTYEQYF	TGTGCCAGTGGGACCTACGAGCAGTACTTC
many	TRBV7-9	TRBJ1-2	NA	CASSYAGGGYGYTF	TGTGCCAGCAGCTACGCCGGGGGCGGCTATGGCTACACCTTC
many	TRBV9	TRBJ2-5	NA	CASSVARDETQYF	TGTGCCAGCAGCGTAGCCAGGGACGAGACCCAGTACTTC
medium-sized	TRBV7-9	TRBJ2-1	NA	CASSLTNEQFF	TGTGCCAGCAGCTTAACCAATGAGCAGTTCTTC
NA	TRBV12-3/TRBV12-4	TRBJ1-5	NA	CASSLTSDQPQHF	TGTGCCAGCAGTTTGACTTCTGATCAGCCCCAGCATTTT
NA	TRBV7-2	TRBJ2-5	NA	CASSFDRIETQYF	TGTGCCAGCAGCTTCGACAGGATAGAGACCCAGTACTTC
NA	TRBV18	TRBJ1-2	NA	CASSPGEESNYGYTF	TGTGCCAGCTCACCGGGAGAGGAAAGTAACTATGGCTACACCTTC